A single TCR beta chain is shown here with its context. Its antigen remains unidentified. Germline V gives CDR1 LNHDA, CDR2 SQIVND (reference sequence). The CDR3 loop spans 16 amino acids. V lost 6 bases to trimming and J lost 0 bases, with 17 bases between them. The sample is drawn from a study of T cell repertoires in cytomegalovirus infection. General study findings and limits: Cumulative public TCR beta family frequency identified carriers of CMV plus the relevant HLA. The study found HLA-C-restricted CMV-specific TCR beta clonotypes dominating the ex vivo response.

TCRdb called the reads again in MiXCR, with one record for every CDR3 protein. The sample lists hundreds of thousands of distinct CDR3 sequences, roughly a third occurring once. The source was cultured PBMCs, collected from culture after CMV antigen stimulation. The chain recombines TRBV19 with TRBJ1-1; D is undetermined. This sequence was found in a human donor in good health (CMV status not recorded). Some clones in this sample may be carry-over from other donors' samples. The CDR3 region is CASRNHAVMMNTEAFF. The CDR3 DNA reads as TGTGCCAGTAGAAACCACGCGGTGATGATGAACACTGAAGCTTTCTTT. Together with reference TRBV19 and TRBJ1-1, the CDR3 gives the full variable domain: DGGITQSPKYLFRKEGQNVTLSCEQNLNHDAMYWYRQDPGQGLRLIYYSQIVNDFQKGDIAEGYSVSREKKESFPLTVTSAQKNPTAFYLCASRNHAVMMNTEAFFGQGTRLTVV.